This T cell receptor beta chain emerged from a study of blood T cells in healthy people across ages. A second PCR, run for about 6 to 11 cycles, used a sample-barcoded 5' primer plus a J-beta primer mix. TCRdb re-called the 5' RACE reads through MiXCR, storing one row per CDR3 protein. The sample contains over 1.5 million distinct CDR3 sequences, around half of which appear only once. Findings and limits, study-wide: Significant beta diversity loss was already apparent by age 40, declining roughly linearly.

Worth noting for this clonotype: Its target is not known.

In germline, CDR1 is SQVTM, CDR2 ANQGSEA. J was trimmed by 4 bases and V by 6 bases; bases with no gene match: 3. The CDR3 runs to 12 residues. The V and J genes are TRBV29-1 and TRBJ2-1, with 7 bases aligning to TRBD1. The sample taken for sequencing was blood. This TCR was recovered from a woman in her forties in good health. CDR3 sequence (DNA): TGCAGCGTAACGACAGGGTACAATGAGCAGTTCTTC. This encodes CSVTTGYNEQFF.